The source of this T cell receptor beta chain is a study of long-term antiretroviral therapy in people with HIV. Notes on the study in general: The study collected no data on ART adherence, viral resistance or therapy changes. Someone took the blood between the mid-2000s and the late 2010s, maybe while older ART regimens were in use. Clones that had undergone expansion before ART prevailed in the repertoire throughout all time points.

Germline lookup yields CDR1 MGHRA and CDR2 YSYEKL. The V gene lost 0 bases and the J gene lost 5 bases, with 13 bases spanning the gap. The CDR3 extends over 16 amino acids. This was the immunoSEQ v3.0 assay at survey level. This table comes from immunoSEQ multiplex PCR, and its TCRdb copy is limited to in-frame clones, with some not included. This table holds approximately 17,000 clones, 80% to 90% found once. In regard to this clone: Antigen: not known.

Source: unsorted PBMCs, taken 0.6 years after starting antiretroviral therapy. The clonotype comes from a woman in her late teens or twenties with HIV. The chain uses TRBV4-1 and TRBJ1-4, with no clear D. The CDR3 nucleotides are TGCGCCAGCAGCCAAGAAGTAACAGCCTTAAATGAAAAACTGTTTTTT. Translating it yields CASSQEVTALNEKLFF.